The clone carrying this TCR beta chain was counted at least ten times. Arm-PCR of CDR3 regions with iRepertoire HTBI primers generated TCR beta libraries. TCRdb processed the multiplex PCR reads anew with MiXCR; each CDR3 protein has one entry. The profile shows around 250,000 distinct CDR3 sequences, 18% of them singletons. Indicated time point: newly diagnosed GD, antithyroid drugs for less than 3 months. Extracted RNA from PBMCs served as the source of the TCR library. A blood draw put roughly 10 milliliters of peripheral blood into EDTA tubes. This entry belongs to a study of regulatory T cells in long-lasting Graves disease. The length of the CDR3 is 19 residues. Germline values: CDR1 ENHRY, CDR2 SYGVKD. Trimming cost V 0 bases and J 1 base; bases outside gene matches: 13. The sample was also reused in another study, on T cells in Graves' hyperthyroidism and ophthalmopathy. That report adds: The study used the HTBI primer set for a first-round RT-PCR of the TCR CDR3.

This chain links TRBV10-3 with TRBJ2-7; 9 bases map to TRBD2. This sample comprised peripheral blood mononuclear cells (PBMCs), obtained at new diagnosis, from a patient treated with antithyroid drugs. The source is a woman aged 30 to 39 with Graves disease. For the CDR3, the DNA is TGTGCCATCAGTGAGTCGGGAGGCGGGGGGGACCTAGGGTCCTACGAGCAGTACTTC. Its translation: CAISESGGGGDLGSYEQYF.